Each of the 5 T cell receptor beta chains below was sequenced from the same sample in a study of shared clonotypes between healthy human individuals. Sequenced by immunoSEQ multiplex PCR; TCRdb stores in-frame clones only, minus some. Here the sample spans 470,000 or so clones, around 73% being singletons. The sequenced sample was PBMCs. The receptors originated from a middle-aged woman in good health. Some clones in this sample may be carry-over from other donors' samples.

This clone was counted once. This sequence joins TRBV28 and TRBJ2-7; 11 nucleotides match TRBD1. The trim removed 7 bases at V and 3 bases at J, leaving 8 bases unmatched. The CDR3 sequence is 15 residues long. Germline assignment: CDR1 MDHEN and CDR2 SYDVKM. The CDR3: CASTPGQGVHYEQYF. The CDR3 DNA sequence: TGTGCCAGCACCCCGGGACAGGGGGTTCACTACGAGCAGTACTTC.

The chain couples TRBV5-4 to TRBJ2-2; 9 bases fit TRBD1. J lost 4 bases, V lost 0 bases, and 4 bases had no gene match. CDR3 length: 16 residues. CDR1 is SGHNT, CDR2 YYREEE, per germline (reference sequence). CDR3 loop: CASSLGLTGGTGELFF. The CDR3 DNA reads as TGTGCCAGCAGCTTGGGGCTGACAGGGGGCACCGGGGAGCTGTTTTTT.

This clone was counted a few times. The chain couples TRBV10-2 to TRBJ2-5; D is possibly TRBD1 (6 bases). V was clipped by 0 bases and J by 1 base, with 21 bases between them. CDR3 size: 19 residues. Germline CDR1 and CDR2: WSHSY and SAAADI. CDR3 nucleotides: TGCGCCAGCAGTGAGTCGACAAAGACAGGCCACCCTATCCAAGAGACCCAGTACTTC. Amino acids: CASSESTKTGHPIQETQYF.

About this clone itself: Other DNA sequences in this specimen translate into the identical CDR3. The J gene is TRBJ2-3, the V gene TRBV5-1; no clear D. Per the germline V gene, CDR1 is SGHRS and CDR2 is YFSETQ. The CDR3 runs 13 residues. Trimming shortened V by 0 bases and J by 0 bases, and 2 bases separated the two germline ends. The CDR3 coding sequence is TGCGCCAGCAGCTTGGGGAGCACAGATACGCAGTATTTT. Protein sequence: CASSLGSTDTQYF.

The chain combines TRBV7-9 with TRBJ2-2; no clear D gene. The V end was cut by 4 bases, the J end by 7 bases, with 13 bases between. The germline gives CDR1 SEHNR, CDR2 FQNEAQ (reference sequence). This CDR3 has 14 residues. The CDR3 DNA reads TGTGCCAGCAGCTCCCCACAGAAGGTCGGGGAGCTGTTTTTT. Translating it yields CASSSPQKVGELFF.